The source of this T cell receptor (beta chain) is a study of CD8 T cell repertoires and HIV-1 epitope variants. The protocol was immunoSEQ multiplex PCR, while the TCRdb copy is restricted to in-frame clones and leaves out a portion. The data contain fewer than 5,500 clones, around 66% of them singletons. In germline, CDR1 is SEHNR, CDR2 FQNEAQ (reference sequence). V gave up 5 bases and J gave up 4 bases; unmatched junction bases: 7. There are 14 residues in the CDR3. This clone was counted only a few times. Its antigen is undetermined. Sequenced material: cultured CD8+ T cells derived from PBMCs. This rearrangement joins TRBV7-9 to TRBJ1-1, with 7 bases lining up with TRBD1. The source of this sequence is a male donor with HIV. The CDR3 region has the DNA TGTGCCAGCAGCCCTCGCAGGGGGGGCACTGAAGCTTTCTTT. It is translated as CASSPRRGGTEAFF.